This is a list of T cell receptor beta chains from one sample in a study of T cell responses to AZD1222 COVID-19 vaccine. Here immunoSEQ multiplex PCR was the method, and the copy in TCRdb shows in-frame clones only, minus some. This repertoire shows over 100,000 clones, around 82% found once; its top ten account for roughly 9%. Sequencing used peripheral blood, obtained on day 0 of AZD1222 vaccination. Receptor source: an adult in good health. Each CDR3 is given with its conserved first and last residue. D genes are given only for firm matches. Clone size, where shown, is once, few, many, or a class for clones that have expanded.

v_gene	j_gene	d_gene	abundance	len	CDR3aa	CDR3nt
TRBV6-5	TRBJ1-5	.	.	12	CASSSPYQPQHF	TGTGCCAGCAGTTCGCCGTATCAGCCCCAGCATTTT
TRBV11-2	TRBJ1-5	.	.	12	CASSQIGQPQHF	TGTGCCAGCAGCCAAATAGGTCAGCCCCAGCATTTT
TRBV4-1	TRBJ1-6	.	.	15	CASSRQGVVTSPLHF	TGCGCCAGCAGCCGCCAAGGGGTGGTTACTTCACCCCTCCACTTT
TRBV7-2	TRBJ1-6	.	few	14	CASSLQQGNSPLHF	TGTGCCAGCAGCTTACAACAGGGTAATTCACCCCTCCACTTT
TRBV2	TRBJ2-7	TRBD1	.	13	CASSDFTGGEQYF	TGTGCCAGCAGTGATTTCACAGGGGGCGAGCAGTACTTC
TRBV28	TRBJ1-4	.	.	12	CASRRRNEKLFF	TGTGCCAGCCGACGGAGAAATGAAAAACTGTTTTTT
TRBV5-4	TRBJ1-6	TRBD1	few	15	CASSPGTAGNSPLHF	TGTGCCAGCAGCCCCGGGACAGCGGGTAATTCACCCCTCCACTTT
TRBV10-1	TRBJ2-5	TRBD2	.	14	CARRLAGRQETQYF	TGCGCCAGGCGGCTAGCGGGGCGCCAAGAGACCCAGTACTTC
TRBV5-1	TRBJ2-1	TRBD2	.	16	CASSPRAGVLKNEQFF	TGCGCCAGCAGCCCCCGGGCGGGAGTCTTAAAGAATGAGCAGTTCTTC
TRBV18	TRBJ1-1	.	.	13	CASSPRGTDEAFF	TGTGCCAGCTCACCGCGCGGGACCGATGAAGCTTTCTTT
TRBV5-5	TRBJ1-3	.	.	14	CASSPEIRRNTIYF	TGTGCCAGCAGCCCTGAAATCCGACGGAACACCATATATTTT
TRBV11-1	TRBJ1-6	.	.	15	CASSLDSSYNSPLHF	TGTGCCAGCAGCTTAGACAGCTCCTATAATTCACCCCTCCACTTT
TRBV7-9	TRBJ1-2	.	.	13	CASSLEGGYGYTF	TGTGCCAGCAGCTTAGAGGGGGGCTATGGCTACACCTTC
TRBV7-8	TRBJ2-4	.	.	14	CASSLGTSHYIQYF	TGTGCCAGCAGCTTAGGGACGTCTCACTACATTCAGTACTTC
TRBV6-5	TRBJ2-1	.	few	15	CASAKRASSYNEQFF	TGTGCCAGCGCAAAGCGGGCGAGCTCCTACAATGAGCAGTTCTTC
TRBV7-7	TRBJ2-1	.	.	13	CASSLDSFNEQFF	TGTGCTAGCAGCTTAGACTCTTTCAATGAGCAGTTCTTC
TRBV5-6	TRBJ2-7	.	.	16	CASSPGVGRVAYEQYF	TGTGCCAGCAGCCCTGGGGTGGGACGGGTGGCCTACGAGCAGTACTTC
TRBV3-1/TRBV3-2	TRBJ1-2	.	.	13	CASSLTANYGYTF	TGTGCCAGCAGCCTTACAGCGAACTATGGCTACACCTTC
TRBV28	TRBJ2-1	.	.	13	CASTLGTYNEQFF	TGTGCCAGCACCCTAGGGACCTACAATGAGCAGTTCTTC
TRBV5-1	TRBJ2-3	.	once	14	CASSERGDTDTQYF	TGCGCCAGCTCCGAACGGGGTGACACAGATACGCAGTATTTT
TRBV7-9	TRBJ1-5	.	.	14	CASGSGGGSRPQHF	TGTGCCAGCGGATCCGGGGGGGGTTCGAGACCCCAGCATTTT
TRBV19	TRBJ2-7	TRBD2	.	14	CASSMQRERYEQYF	TGTGCCAGTAGTATGCAGCGGGAACGCTACGAGCAGTACTTC
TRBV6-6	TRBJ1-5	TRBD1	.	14	CASSYEGAGQPQHF	TGTGCCAGCAGTTACGAGGGGGCCGGACAGCCCCAGCATTTT
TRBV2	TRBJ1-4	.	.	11	CASSANEKLFF	TGTGCCAGCAGTGCCAATGAAAAACTGTTTTTT
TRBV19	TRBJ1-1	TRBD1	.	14	CASSPSAGTGEAFF	TGTGCCAGTAGTCCTTCCGCCGGGACAGGAGAAGCTTTCTTT
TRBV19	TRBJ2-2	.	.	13	CASSNPNTGELFF	TGTGCCAGTAGTAACCCGAACACCGGGGAGCTGTTTTTT
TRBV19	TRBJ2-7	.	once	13	CASSISSRYEQYF	TGTGCCAGTAGTATAAGTTCGCGTTACGAGCAGTACTTC
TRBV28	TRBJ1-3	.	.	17	CASSSPRTAYSGNTIYF	TGTGCCAGCAGTTCCCCGAGGACGGCCTACTCTGGAAACACCATATATTTT
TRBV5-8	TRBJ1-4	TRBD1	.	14	CASSRTGFNEKLFF	TGTGCCAGCAGCCGGACAGGCTTTAATGAAAAACTGTTTTTT